Below are 30 T cell receptor beta chains sequenced from a single sample in a study of blood T cell repertoires in COVID-19. Profiled with immunoSEQ multiplex PCR; TCRdb holds only in-frame clones, not every one. The sample has 100,000 to 150,000 clones, around 84% seen once; the top ten hold roughly 2.2%. The sequenced material came from PBMCs or T cells enriched from blood (not recorded which). The receptors here all came from a man aged 35 to 55 with acute COVID-19.

The CDR3 spells CARSKGLRGEKLFF. CDR3 nucleotides: TGTGCCAGAAGCAAGGGACTCAGAGGAGAAAAACTGTTTTTT. This chain joins TRBV5-3 and TRBJ1-4; D is perhaps TRBD1 (5 bases). TRBV5-3 carries the ORF label, with uncertain function. Trimming stripped 4 bases from V and 8 bases from J, with 15 bases between. The length of the CDR3 is 14 residues.

This clone has just a few counts. The genes are TRBV19 and TRBJ2-5, with D perhaps TRBD1 (6 bases). Germline V gives CDR1 LNHDA, CDR2 SQIVND (reference sequence). V was trimmed by 5 bases and J by 9 bases, leaving 13 bases between them. CDR3 length equals 12 residues. The CDR3 reads CASSLRDNAQYF. The DNA of the CDR3 is TGTGCCAGTAGTCTCCGGGACAACGCCCAGTACTTC.

This clone came up a few times. The chain combines TRBV3-1 (or the pseudogene TRBV3-2) with TRBJ1-3; D may be TRBD1 (5 bases). The CDR3 is 15 amino acids. CDR1 is LGHDT and CDR2 is YNNKEL in the germline V gene (reference sequence). V was pared by 1 base and J by 4 bases, with 11 bases between. The CDR3 reads CASSQGSGRGNTIYF. The CDR3 DNA is TGTGCCAGCAGCCAAGGTTCAGGGCGGGGAAACACCATATATTTT.

The rearrangement links TRBV19 to TRBJ2-2, with a tentative D call TRBD2 (5 bases). Trimming removed 5 bases from V and 6 bases from J, with 10 bases in between. The CDR3 extends over 13 amino acids. CDR1 and CDR2 (germline): LNHDA, SQIVND (reference sequence). CDR3 nucleotide sequence: TGTGCCAGTAGTCGACTATTTGCCGGGGAGCTGTTTTTT. This codes for CASSRLFAGELFF.

This clone was seen once. This sequence joins TRBV6-2 or TRBV6-3 and TRBJ2-3; 7 nucleotides agree with TRBD2. The CDR3 loop spans 17 amino acids. Germline assignment: CDR1 MNHEY and CDR2 SVGEGT. The V gene end was trimmed by 6 bases and the J gene end by 1 base; junction bases not matched to a gene: 13. The CDR3 coding sequence is TGTGCCAGCAGCCCCGGGCCCCTAGCGGTAGGCACAGATACGCAGTATTTT. Residues: CASSPGPLAVGTDTQYF.

The chain combines TRBV2 with TRBJ1-2, with 7 bases that match TRBD1. With V trimmed by 5 bases and J by 7 bases, 1 base remained unmatched. The CDR3 is made up of 11 amino acids. Germline V gene sequence: CDR1 SNHLY, CDR2 FYNNEI. For the CDR3, the DNA is TGTGCCAGCAGTCCAGGGGGTGGCTACACCTTC. Translation: CASSPGGGYTF.

This chain uses TRBV7-8 with TRBJ1-1; a weak D match, TRBD1 (5 bases). Germline-derived CDR1 and CDR2 are SGHVS and FQNEAQ. The CDR3 totals 16 residues. V was trimmed by 5 bases and J by 0 bases, leaving 16 bases between them. The CDR3 protein is CASSTGTVYMNTEAFF. CDR3 in DNA: TGTGCCAGCAGCACCGGGACTGTGTACATGAACACTGAAGCTTTCTTT.

This chain uses TRBV14 with TRBJ2-7; 9 bases fit TRBD2. The CDR3 is 17 amino acids. Unmatched junction bases numbered 14, after V lost 2 bases and J lost 6 bases. From germline, CDR1 is SGHDN and CDR2 FVKESK. CDR3 nucleotides: TGTGCCAGCAGCCAAACGAAACCGGGACTAGCATATGGCGAGCAGTACTTC. Its translation is CASSQTKPGLAYGEQYF. The variable domain in full, with the rest retrieved from reference TRBV14 and TRBJ2-7, is EAGVTQFPSHSVIEKGQTVTLRCDPISGHDNLYWYRRVMGKEIKFLLHFVKESKQDESGMPNNRFLAERTGGTYSTLKVQPAELEDSGVYFCASSQTKPGLAYGEQYFGPGTRLTVT.

The rearrangement links TRBV14 to TRBJ2-7; tentatively, D is TRBD2 (5 bases). V was shortened by 3 bases and J by 0 bases, with 9 bases between the two germline ends. The CDR3 loop spans 14 amino acids. Per the germline V gene, CDR1 is SGHDN and CDR2 is FVKESK. The CDR3 coding sequence is TGTGCCAGCAGCCAGACGGGGTCCTCCTACGAGCAGTACTTC. As protein: CASSQTGSSYEQYF. Complete variable domain (other parts from reference TRBV14 and TRBJ2-7): EAGVTQFPSHSVIEKGQTVTLRCDPISGHDNLYWYRRVMGKEIKFLLHFVKESKQDESGMPNNRFLAERTGGTYSTLKVQPAELEDSGVYFCASSQTGSSYEQYFGPGTRLTVT.

This rearrangement joins TRBV15 to TRBJ1-2; a possible D gene is TRBD1 (5 bases). V lost 5 bases and J 2 bases, leaving 9 bases between the germline ends. The CDR3 is 13 residues long. Germline CDR1 and CDR2: LNHNV and YYDKDF (reference sequence). CDR3 sequence reads: CATSADSNYGYTF. CDR3 sequence (DNA): TGTGCCACCAGCGCCGACAGCAACTATGGCTACACCTTC.

J is TRBJ2-7 and V is TRBV29-1; D remains unclear. V was clipped by 0 bases and J by 3 bases, with 9 bases between them. The germline CDR1 and CDR2 sequences are SQVTM and ANQGSEA. The CDR3 is 13 amino acids. The CDR3 DNA reads TGCAGCGTTGAAGATGGCGGCGGCTACGAGCAGTACTTC. It translates to CSVEDGGGYEQYF.

The J gene is TRBJ2-1, the V gene TRBV11-2; no clear D gene. Germline CDR1 SGHAT, CDR2 FQNNGV. Trimming took off 0 bases at V and 4 bases at J, with 7 bases between the two ends. CDR3 length: 14 amino acids. The CDR3 DNA is TGTGCCAGCAGCTTAGATGGGCCTTACAATGAGCAGTTCTTC. It encodes CASSLDGPYNEQFF.

This chain uses TRBV10-3 with TRBJ2-7; possibly TRBD2 for D (6 bases). Germline assignment: CDR1 ENHRY and CDR2 SYGVKD. Between the trimmed V and J ends, which lost 4 bases and 6 bases, there was a span of 13 bases. This CDR3 has 13 amino acids. In nucleotides, the CDR3 is TGTGCCATCAGTGCCGGGAGCGGGCTCGAGCAGTACTTC. Its protein is CAISAGSGLEQYF.

This clone was recorded once. The chain couples TRBV19 to TRBJ1-5; D not certain. V shed 5 bases and J shed 6 bases, with 17 bases lying between them. This CDR3 has 15 residues. Germline lookup yields CDR1 LNHDA and CDR2 SQIVND (reference sequence). CDR3: CASSPVEGESQPQHF. CDR3 bases: TGTGCCAGTAGTCCGGTGGAGGGTGAGAGTCAGCCCCAGCATTTT.

The genes are TRBV7-9 and TRBJ1-1; a possible D gene is TRBD1 (5 bases). V lost 6 bases and J 0 bases, leaving 11 bases between the germline ends. There are 14 residues in the CDR3. Germline values: CDR1 SEHNR, CDR2 FQNEAQ (reference sequence). The CDR3: CASSRGALNTEAFF. The CDR3 region has the DNA TGTGCCAGCAGTCGCGGGGCTCTGAACACTGAAGCTTTCTTT.

The sample holds a few counts of this clone. J is TRBJ2-5 and V is TRBV5-1; TRBD2 matches 14 bases. This CDR3 is 16 amino acids long. Germline CDR1 and CDR2: SGHRS and YFSETQ. The V and J ends lost 3 bases and 5 bases, in that order; junction bases with no gene match: 6. CDR3 bases: TGCGCCAGCAGCTCGGGACTAGCGGGGGCCGGGGAGACCCAGTACTTC. Its protein product is CASSSGLAGAGETQYF. Complete variable domain (other parts from reference TRBV5-1 and TRBJ2-5): KAGVTQTPRYLIKTRGQQVTLSCSPISGHRSVSWYQQTPGQGLQFLFEYFSETQRNKGNFPGRFSGRQFSNSRSEMNVSTLELGDSALYLCASSSGLAGAGETQYFGPGTRLLVL.

The chain combines TRBV2 with TRBJ1-1; a weak D match, TRBD1 (6 bases). Germline V lookup: CDR1 SNHLY, CDR2 FYNNEI. The CDR3 loop spans 14 amino acids. V lost 2 bases, J lost 3 bases, and 10 bases lay in between. The chain's CDR3 is CASSEFRGDTEAFF. The CDR3 DNA follows: TGTGCCAGCAGTGAATTCAGGGGAGACACTGAAGCTTTCTTT. The entire variable domain, with the rest obtained from reference TRBV2 and TRBJ1-1, is as follows: EPEVTQTPSHQVTQMGQEVILRCVPISNHLYFYWYRQILGQKVEFLVSFYNNEISEKSEIFDDQFSVERPDGSNFTLKIRSTKLEDSAMYFCASSEFRGDTEAFFGQGTRLTVV.

The chain joins TRBV7-2 to TRBJ2-5; D is unresolved. The length of the CDR3 is 13 residues. Germline CDR1 SGHTA, CDR2 FQGNSA. V dropped 3 bases and J dropped 0 bases, with 5 bases sitting between them. In DNA form, the CDR3 reads TGTGCCAGCAGCTTCCCGTACCAAGAGACCCAGTACTTC. Protein: CASSFPYQETQYF.

This chain links TRBV19 with TRBJ1-5, with TRBD1 as a possible D gene (6 bases). The CDR3 runs to 15 residues. Trimming took 0 bases from V and 3 from J, leaving 9 bases between them. The germline gives CDR1 LNHDA, CDR2 SQIVND (reference sequence). CDR3 bases: TGTGCCAGTAGTATAGAGGCAGGGGACAATCAGCCCCAGCATTTT. The encoded protein is CASSIEAGDNQPQHF.

The chain uses TRBV24-1 and TRBJ2-2; perhaps TRBD2 as D (6 bases). Trimming left V 3 bases short and J 6 bases short, with 13 bases between. There are 15 residues in the CDR3. Per the germline V gene, CDR1 is KGHDR and CDR2 is SFDVKD. The CDR3: CATSDGIRRAGELFF. DNA for the CDR3: TGTGCCACCAGTGATGGGATAAGGAGGGCCGGGGAGCTGTTTTTT.

J is TRBJ2-5 and V is TRBV5-8; possible D gene TRBD1, 5 bases. The germline V gene has CDR1 SGHTS and CDR2 YDEGEE. The CDR3 is made up of 13 amino acids. V was trimmed by 4 bases and J by 2 bases, leaving 9 bases between them. CDR3 DNA sequence: TGTGCCAGCAGCCGAAGACAGCAAGAGACCCAGTACTTC. It codes for CASSRRQQETQYF.

The chain is built from TRBV6-5 and TRBJ2-5, with D tentatively TRBD1 (7 bases). CDR3 length equals 15 residues. Germline lookup yields CDR1 MNHEY and CDR2 SVGAGI. The V end was cut by 5 bases, the J end by 2 bases, with 15 bases between. The CDR3 is CASSSPGGGQETQYF. CDR3 in DNA: TGTGCCAGCAGTAGTCCAGGGGGAGGACAAGAGACCCAGTACTTC.

The chain recombines TRBV27 with TRBJ1-2, with 8 positions matching TRBD1. This CDR3 spans 16 amino acids. V lost 6 bases, J lost 8 bases, and 17 bases stayed unmatched. Germline values: CDR1 MNHEY, CDR2 SMNVEV (reference sequence). The CDR3 reads CASSLLGTGLFKGYTF. In DNA form, the CDR3 reads TGTGCCAGCAGCCTTTTAGGGACAGGCCTTTTTAAAGGCTACACCTTC.

This clone was seen a single time. V is TRBV19 and J is TRBJ2-6; 9 positions match TRBD2. Looked up from germline, CDR1 is LNHDA and CDR2 is SQIVND (reference sequence). The trim removed 4 bases at V and 1 base at J, leaving 5 bases unmatched. The CDR3 is made up of 17 amino acids. CDR3 nucleotides: TGTGCCAGTAGTAGGGCTAGCGGGGTGTCTGGGGCCAACGTCCTGACTTTC. Residues: CASSRASGVSGANVLTF.

This chain uses TRBV6-5 with TRBJ2-7; TRBD2 matches at 7 bases. V shed 4 bases, J shed 4 bases, and the junction held 4 bases outside the gene matches. CDR1 and CDR2 from the germline V gene are MNHEY and SVGAGI. The CDR3 is 13 residues long. CDR3 nucleotides: TGTGCCAGCAGTTCTAGCGGATCTTACGAGCAGTACTTC. Protein product: CASSSSGSYEQYF.

The rearrangement joins TRBV2 to TRBJ2-2, with TRBD2 matching 8 bases. CDR1 and CDR2 from the germline V gene are SNHLY and FYNNEI. The CDR3 loop spans 16 amino acids. J gave up 0 bases and V 4 bases, and 4 bases lay outside the gene matches. In nucleotides, the CDR3 is TGTGCCAGCAGTGGAAATAGCGGGGCGAACACCGGGGAGCTGTTTTTT. Translating gives CASSGNSGANTGELFF.

This chain joins TRBV27 and TRBJ1-6; D might be TRBD1 (6 bases). The V gene's germline CDR1 is MNHEY and CDR2 SMNVEV (reference sequence). CDR3 length: 13 residues. Trimming left V 7 bases short and J 10 bases short, with 14 bases between. As DNA, the CDR3 is TGTGCCAGCACTGGCAAGCAGGGGTCACCCCTCCACTTT. This sequence encodes CASTGKQGSPLHF.

The chain recombines TRBV15 with TRBJ1-2; D is undetermined. CDR3 length: 14 amino acids. Trimming left V 4 bases short and J 0 bases short, with 9 bases between. Germline-derived CDR1 and CDR2 are LNHNV and YYDKDF (reference sequence). The CDR3 protein is CATSTMGTNYGYTF. The CDR3 DNA reads TGTGCCACCAGCACTATGGGCACTAACTATGGCTACACCTTC. Filled out from reference TRBV15 and TRBJ1-2, the complete variable domain reads DAMVIQNPRYQVTQFGKPVTLSCSQTLNHNVMYWYQQKSSQAPKLLFHYYDKDFNNEADTPDNFQSRRPNTSFCFLDIRSPGLGDTAMYLCATSTMGTNYGYTFGSGTRLTVV.

This clone was observed a handful of times. V usage is TRBV7-2 and J usage is TRBJ1-1; D possibly corresponds to TRBD1 (6 bases). Trimming removed 2 bases from V and 5 bases from J, with 15 bases in between. Germline V gene lookup returns CDR1 SGHTA and CDR2 FQGNSA. There are 15 residues in the CDR3. In nucleotides, the CDR3 is TGTGCCAGCAGCTTATTTGGCAGGGGTGAAACTGAAGCTTTCTTT. Amino acid sequence: CASSLFGRGETEAFF.

This clone appeared a single time. Other DNA sequences in the same sample also yield this CDR3. CDR3: CASSPRDFQETQYF. The CDR3 nucleotides read TGTGCCAGCAGCCCTCGGGACTTTCAAGAGACCCAGTACTTC. This rearrangement joins TRBV7-2 to TRBJ2-5; a weak D match, TRBD2 (6 bases). Germline CDR1 is SGHTA and CDR2 is FQGNSA. The V and J ends lost 5 bases and 2 bases respectively, with 12 bases between them. This CDR3 region has 14 residues. The full variable domain, rest sourced from reference TRBV7-2 and TRBJ2-5, is GAGVSQSPSNKVTEKGKDVELRCDPISGHTALYWYRQSLGQGLEFLIYFQGNSAPDKSGLPSDRFSAERTGGSVSTLTIQRTQQEDSAVYLCASSPRDFQETQYFGPGTRLLVL.